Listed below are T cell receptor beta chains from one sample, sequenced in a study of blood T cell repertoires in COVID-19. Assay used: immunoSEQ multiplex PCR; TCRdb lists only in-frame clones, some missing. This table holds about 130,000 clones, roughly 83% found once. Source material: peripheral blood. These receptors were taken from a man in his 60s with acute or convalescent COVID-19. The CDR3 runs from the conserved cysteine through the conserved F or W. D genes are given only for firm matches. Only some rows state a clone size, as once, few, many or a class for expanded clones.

TGTGCCAGTATGGCCGGGGACAGGGCTGACAATGAGCAGTTCTTC	CASMAGDRADNEQFF	TRBJ2-1	TRBV19	.	TRBD1
TGTGCCAGCAGCTGGTCGGGGGGAAGCTATGGCTACACCTTC	CASSWSGGSYGYTF	TRBJ1-2	TRBV7-9	.	.
TGTGCCAGCAGCTATAGCACACACAATGAGCAGTTCTTC	CASSYSTHNEQFF	TRBJ2-1	TRBV6-4	.	.
TGCGCCAGCAGCCAACTTGACAGGAAGAACACCGGGGAGCTGTTTTTT	CASSQLDRKNTGELFF	TRBJ2-2	TRBV4-1	.	.
TGTGCCAGCAGTTTTGATGCAGGTGGGAGATATGGCTACACCTTC	CASSFDAGGRYGYTF	TRBJ1-2	TRBV28	.	.
TGCGCCAGCAGACAACAGGGGACTAATGAAAAACTGTTTTTT	CASRQQGTNEKLFF	TRBJ1-4	TRBV5-1	.	TRBD1
TGTGCCAGCAGCTTACACACTATCAACATTCAGTACTTC	CASSLHTINIQYF	TRBJ2-4	TRBV7-9	.	.
TGCAGCGTCAGCACCACAGGGGCCCATAATGAAAAACTGTTTTTT	CSVSTTGAHNEKLFF	TRBJ1-4	TRBV29-1	.	TRBD1
TGTGCCAGCAGCCCCGGCGGGTGGTCGGAGACCCAGTACTTC	CASSPGGWSETQYF	TRBJ2-5	TRBV6-5	.	.
TGTGCCAGTACCCGGGAGTTCGGCTACACCTTC	CASTREFGYTF	TRBJ1-2	TRBV19	.	.
TGTGCCAGCACGAGATCCTACGAGCAGTACTTC	CASTRSYEQYF	TRBJ2-7	TRBV11-2	.	.
TGTGCCAGCAGCCTGATATTCGGACAGGGCCACTCTGGGGCCAACGTCCTGACTTTC	CASSLIFGQGHSGANVLTF	TRBJ2-6	TRBV27	.	TRBD1
TGCGCCAGCAGCGCGGACAGGGGTGTCCCCTACGAGCAGTACTTC	CASSADRGVPYEQYF	TRBJ2-7	TRBV5-1	once	TRBD1
TGTGCCACCAGCAGAGGCCCGGGGAACCAAGAGACCCAGTACTTC	CATSRGPGNQETQYF	TRBJ2-5	TRBV15	.	.
TGTGCCACTGCGTCGTATTGGGAGACCCAGTACTTC	CATASYWETQYF	TRBJ2-5	TRBV6-5	.	.
TGTGCCAGTAGTAACCGTGAGGGCTCCTACGAGCAGTACTTC	CASSNREGSYEQYF	TRBJ2-7	TRBV19	.	.
TGTGCCAGCAGCTTAGTTCTAGTGACAGATACGCAGTATTTT	CASSLVLVTDTQYF	TRBJ2-3	TRBV13	.	.
TGTGCCAGCAGCCTCTTATCTTTCAGCTCCTATAATTCACCCCTCCACTTT	CASSLLSFSSYNSPLHF	TRBJ1-6	TRBV14	few	.
TGTGCCAGCAGCCAAGCGGTTTCGGGACAGGCTAAACTCTATGGCTACACCTTC	CASSQAVSGQAKLYGYTF	TRBJ1-2	TRBV7-2	.	TRBD1
TGTGCCAGCAAAGGACTAGCCCCCGATACGCAGTATTTT	CASKGLAPDTQYF	TRBJ2-3	TRBV6-5	.	TRBD2
TGCAGCACCGGGACAGGGGGCTGGACTGAAGCTTTCTTT	CSTGTGGWTEAFF	TRBJ1-1	TRBV29-1	few	TRBD1
TGTGCCTGGAGTGTTCAGAGCGGTCAGCCCCAGCATTTT	CAWSVQSGQPQHF	TRBJ1-5	TRBV30	.	.
TGTGCCAGCAGCATAACAGGGATACGGCACACCGGGGAGCTGTTTTTT	CASSITGIRHTGELFF	TRBJ2-2	TRBV5-5	.	.
TGCGCCAGCCGATACACGCGGGGAACTAGCGGGCTGAATGAGCAGTTCTTC	CASRYTRGTSGLNEQFF	TRBJ2-1	TRBV5-1	.	TRBD2
TGCGCCAGCAGTCAGGGGGCAGCCTATAATTCACCCCTCCACTTT	CASSQGAAYNSPLHF	TRBJ1-6	TRBV5-1	.	TRBD1
TGTGCCAGTAGTCCCCGGGATACGGGCTATGGCTACACCTTC	CASSPRDTGYGYTF	TRBJ1-2	TRBV19	.	.
TGTGCCAGCACGGTAGCGGGGAATGGTCAAGAGACCCAGTACTTC	CASTVAGNGQETQYF	TRBJ2-5	TRBV27	.	TRBD2
TGTGCCAGCAGCCAAGACAGGGCCTATGGCTACACCTTC	CASSQDRAYGYTF	TRBJ1-2	TRBV3-1/TRBV3-2	.	.
TGTGCCAGCAGCTCCCTCGCGGGGGGAAGCACAGATACGCAGTATTTT	CASSSLAGGSTDTQYF	TRBJ2-3	TRBV7-3	.	TRBD2
TGTGCCAGCAGCTTAGCGATGGGACAGGGAGGATCACCCCTCCACTTT	CASSLAMGQGGSPLHF	TRBJ1-6	TRBV7-9	.	TRBD1
TGTGCCAGCAGCCAAGCCGGGAACAATGAGCAGTTCTTC	CASSQAGNNEQFF	TRBJ2-1	TRBV4-2	.	.
TGTGCCAGCAGTTCCGGGACAGGGGGCCTTATCCAGTACTTC	CASSSGTGGLIQYF	TRBJ2-5	TRBV27	.	TRBD1
TGTGCCAGTAGTAGACTAGCGCTCACAGATACGCAGTATTTT	CASSRLALTDTQYF	TRBJ2-3	TRBV19	.	TRBD2
TGCGCCAGCAGCCAAGAGGAGGGCAATCAGCCCCAGCATTTT	CASSQEEGNQPQHF	TRBJ1-5	TRBV4-1	.	.
TGTGCCAGCATCAAGGACAGGGATTGGGGGCCCCAGCATTTT	CASIKDRDWGPQHF	TRBJ1-5	TRBV6-5	.	TRBD1
TGCGCCAGCAGCTTGCCTGCGAGTAGCGGGGGGATAACCGGGGAGCTGTTTTTT	CASSLPASSGGITGELFF	TRBJ2-2	TRBV5-1	.	TRBD2
TGCAGCGTTGGCGTTAACCATGGCTACACCTTC	CSVGVNHGYTF	TRBJ1-2	TRBV29-1	.	.
TGTGCCAGCTCACCGGGCGGGTCCGCTAGCACAGATACGCAGTATTTT	CASSPGGSASTDTQYF	TRBJ2-3	TRBV18	.	.
TGCGCCAGCAGCGGGACAGGGGACACAGATACGCAGTATTTT	CASSGTGDTDTQYF	TRBJ2-3	TRBV4-1	.	TRBD1
TGTGCCAGCACCTATCAGGGGGTTCGCGAGAGTCAGCCCCAGCATTTT	CASTYQGVRESQPQHF	TRBJ1-5	TRBV28	.	TRBD1
TGCGCCAGCAGTGAAATTGGCGGGGGAAACACCGGGGAGCTGTTTTTT	CASSEIGGGNTGELFF	TRBJ2-2	TRBV10-2	.	TRBD2
TGTGCCAGCAGCTTAGGGGCTAGCGGGGGCTCCTACGAGCAGTACTTC	CASSLGASGGSYEQYF	TRBJ2-7	TRBV5-8	.	TRBD2
TGTGCCAGCAGCAGCCAGGGACAGGTGGGCGAAAAACTGTTTTTT	CASSSQGQVGEKLFF	TRBJ1-4	TRBV13	.	TRBD1
TGTGCCAGCAGTTACTCACAGGGGTCGGATACGCAGTATTTT	CASSYSQGSDTQYF	TRBJ2-3	TRBV6-5	once	TRBD1
TGTGCCAGCAGGGGGACAGGGGCCGAGAACACTGAAGCTTTCTTT	CASRGTGAENTEAFF	TRBJ1-1	TRBV21-1	few	.
TGCAGCGTTTCAGCTAACTATGGCTACACCTTC	CSVSANYGYTF	TRBJ1-2	TRBV29-1	.	.
TGCGCCAGCAGCTTGGCGGGACAGGGTAACGAGCCCCAGCATTTT	CASSLAGQGNEPQHF	TRBJ1-5	TRBV5-1	.	TRBD1
TGTGCCAGCAGCTTAGGGCTAAGCGGGGGGGCCCAAGAGACCCAGTACTTC	CASSLGLSGGAQETQYF	TRBJ2-5	TRBV7-8	.	TRBD2
TGTGCCAGCAGCCTCCAGCCGGGACAAACCTTCTACAATGAGCAGTTCTTC	CASSLQPGQTFYNEQFF	TRBJ2-1	TRBV4-2	.	.
TGTGCCAGCAGCTTAATGGGCGGGGACTACACAGATACGCAGTATTTT	CASSLMGGDYTDTQYF	TRBJ2-3	TRBV7-3	.	TRBD2